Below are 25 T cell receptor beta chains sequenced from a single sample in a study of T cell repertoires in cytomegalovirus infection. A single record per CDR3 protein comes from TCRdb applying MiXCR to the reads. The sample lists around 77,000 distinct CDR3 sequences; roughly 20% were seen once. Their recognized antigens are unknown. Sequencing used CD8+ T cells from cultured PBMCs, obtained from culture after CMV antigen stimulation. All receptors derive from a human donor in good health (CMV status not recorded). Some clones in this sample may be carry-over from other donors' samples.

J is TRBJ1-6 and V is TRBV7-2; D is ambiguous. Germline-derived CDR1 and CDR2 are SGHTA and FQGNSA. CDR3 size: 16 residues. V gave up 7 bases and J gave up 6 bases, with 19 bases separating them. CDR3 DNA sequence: TGTGCCAGCACCTTCGCCGGGCCGTACCCTAATTCACCCCTCCACTTT. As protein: CASTFAGPYPNSPLHF.

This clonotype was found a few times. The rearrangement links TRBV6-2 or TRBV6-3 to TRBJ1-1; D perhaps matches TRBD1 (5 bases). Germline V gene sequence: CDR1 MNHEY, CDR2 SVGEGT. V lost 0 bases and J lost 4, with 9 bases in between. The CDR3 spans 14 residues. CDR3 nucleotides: TGTGCCAGCAGTTACTCGTCGACAGCCACTGAAGCTTTCTTT. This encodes CASSYSSTATEAFF.

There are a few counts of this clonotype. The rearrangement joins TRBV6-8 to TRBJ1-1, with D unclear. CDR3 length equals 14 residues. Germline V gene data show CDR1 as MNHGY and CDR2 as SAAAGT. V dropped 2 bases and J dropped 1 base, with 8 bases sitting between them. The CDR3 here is CASSYERQNTEAFF. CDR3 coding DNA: TGTGCCAGCAGTTACGAGAGGCAGAACACTGAAGCTTTCTTT.

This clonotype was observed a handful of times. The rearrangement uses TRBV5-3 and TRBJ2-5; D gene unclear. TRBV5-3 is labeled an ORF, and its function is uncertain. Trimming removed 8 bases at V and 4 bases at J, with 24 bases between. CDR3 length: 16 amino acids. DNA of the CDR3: TGTGCCAGCAGCCTCCCAGACCAGTGGGGAAGAGAGACCCAGTACTTC. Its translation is CASSLPDQWGRETQYF.

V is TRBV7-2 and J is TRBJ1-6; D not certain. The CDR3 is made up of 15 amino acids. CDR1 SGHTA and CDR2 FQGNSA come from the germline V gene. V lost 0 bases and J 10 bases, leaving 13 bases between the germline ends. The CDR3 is CASSLAHGDPSPLHF. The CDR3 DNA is TGTGCCAGCAGCTTAGCGCACGGCGATCCATCACCCCTCCACTTT.

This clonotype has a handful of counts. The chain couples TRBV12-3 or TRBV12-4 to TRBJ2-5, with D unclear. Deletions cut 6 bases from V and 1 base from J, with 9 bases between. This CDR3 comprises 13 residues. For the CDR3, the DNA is TGTGCCAGCAGACCTAGGAGCCAAGAGACCCAGTACTTC. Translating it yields CASRPRSQETQYF.

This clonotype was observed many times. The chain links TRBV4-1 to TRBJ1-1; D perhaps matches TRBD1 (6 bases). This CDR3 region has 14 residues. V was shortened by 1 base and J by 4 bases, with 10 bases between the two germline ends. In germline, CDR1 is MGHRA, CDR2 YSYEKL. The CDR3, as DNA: TGCGCCAGCAGCCAAGTCGGGGGCGGCACTGAAGCTTTCTTT. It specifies CASSQVGGGTEAFF.

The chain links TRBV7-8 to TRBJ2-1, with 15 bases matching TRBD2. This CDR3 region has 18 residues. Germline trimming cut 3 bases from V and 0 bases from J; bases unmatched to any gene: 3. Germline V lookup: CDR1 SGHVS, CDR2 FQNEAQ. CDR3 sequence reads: CASSLGLAGGSSYNEQFF. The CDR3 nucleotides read TGTGCCAGCAGCTTGGGACTAGCGGGGGGCAGCTCCTACAATGAGCAGTTCTTC.

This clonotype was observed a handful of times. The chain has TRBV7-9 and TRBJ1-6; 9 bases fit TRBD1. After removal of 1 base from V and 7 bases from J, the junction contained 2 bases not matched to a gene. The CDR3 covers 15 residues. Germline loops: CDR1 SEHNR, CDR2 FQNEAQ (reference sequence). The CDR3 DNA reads TGTGCCAGCAGCTTAGAAGGGACAGGGAATTCACCCCTCCACTTT. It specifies CASSLEGTGNSPLHF.

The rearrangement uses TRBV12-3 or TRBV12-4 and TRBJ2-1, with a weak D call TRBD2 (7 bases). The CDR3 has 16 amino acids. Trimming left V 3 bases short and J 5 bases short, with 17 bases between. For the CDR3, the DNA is TGTGCCAGCAGTTTTTTGCTGAGGGGGGGCCACAATGAGCAGTTCTTC. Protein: CASSFLLRGGHNEQFF.

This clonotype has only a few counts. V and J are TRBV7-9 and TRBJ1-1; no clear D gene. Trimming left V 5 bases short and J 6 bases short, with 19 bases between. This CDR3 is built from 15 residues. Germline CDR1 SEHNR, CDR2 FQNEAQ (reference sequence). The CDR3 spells CASSLGWGGDAEAFF. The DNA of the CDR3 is TGTGCCAGCAGCCTCGGATGGGGAGGAGACGCTGAAGCTTTCTTT.

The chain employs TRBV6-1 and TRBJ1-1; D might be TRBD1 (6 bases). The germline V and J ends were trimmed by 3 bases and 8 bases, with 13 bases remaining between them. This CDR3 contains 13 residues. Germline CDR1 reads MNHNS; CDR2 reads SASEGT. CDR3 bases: TGTGCCAGCAGTGAGGGGGCAGGGGCCGAAGCTTTCTTT. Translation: CASSEGAGAEAFF.

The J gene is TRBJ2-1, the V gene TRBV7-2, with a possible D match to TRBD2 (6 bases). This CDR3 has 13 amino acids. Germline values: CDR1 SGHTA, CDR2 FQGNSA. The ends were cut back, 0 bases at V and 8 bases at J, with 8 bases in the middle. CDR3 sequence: CASSLALAHEQFF. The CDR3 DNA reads TGTGCCAGCAGCTTAGCACTAGCCCATGAGCAGTTCTTC.

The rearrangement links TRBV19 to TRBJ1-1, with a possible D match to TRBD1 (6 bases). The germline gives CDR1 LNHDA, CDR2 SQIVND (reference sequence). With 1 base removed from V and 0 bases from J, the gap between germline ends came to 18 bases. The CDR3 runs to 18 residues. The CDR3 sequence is CASSIGPARGGMNTEAFF. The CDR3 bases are TGTGCCAGTAGTATAGGCCCGGCAAGGGGGGGAATGAACACTGAAGCTTTCTTT.

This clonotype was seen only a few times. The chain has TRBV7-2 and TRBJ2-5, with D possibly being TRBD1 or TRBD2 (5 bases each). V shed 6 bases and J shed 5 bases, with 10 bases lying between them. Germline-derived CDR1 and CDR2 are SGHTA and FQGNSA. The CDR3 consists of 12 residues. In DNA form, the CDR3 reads TGTGCCAGCAGACTCGGGGCCGAGACCCAGTACTTC. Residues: CASRLGAETQYF. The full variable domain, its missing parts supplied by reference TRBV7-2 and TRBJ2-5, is GAGVSQSPSNKVTEKGKDVELRCDPISGHTALYWYRQSLGQGLEFLIYFQGNSAPDKSGLPSDRFSAERTGGSVSTLTIQRTQQEDSAVYLCASRLGAETQYFGPGTRLLVL.

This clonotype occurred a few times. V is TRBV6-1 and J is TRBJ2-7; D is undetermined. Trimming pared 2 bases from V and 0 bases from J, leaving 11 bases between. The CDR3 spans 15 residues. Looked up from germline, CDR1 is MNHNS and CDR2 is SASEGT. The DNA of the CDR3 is TGTGCCAGCAGTGAATCAGAGTATGCCTCCTACGAGCAGTACTTC. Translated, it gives CASSESEYASYEQYF.

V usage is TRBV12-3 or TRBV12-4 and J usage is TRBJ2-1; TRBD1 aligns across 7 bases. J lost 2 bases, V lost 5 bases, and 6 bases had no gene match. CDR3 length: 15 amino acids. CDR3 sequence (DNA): TGTGCCAGCAGTCACTCGGGACAGCCCTACAATGAGCAGTTCTTC. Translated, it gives CASSHSGQPYNEQFF.

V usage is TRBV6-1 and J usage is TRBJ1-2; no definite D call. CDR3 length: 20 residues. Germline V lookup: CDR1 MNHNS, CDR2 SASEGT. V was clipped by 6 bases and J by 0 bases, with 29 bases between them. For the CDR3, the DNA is TGTGCCAGCAGCGGACGAGTAACCAGCCATGGCGGCCTCACTAACTATGGCTACACCTTC. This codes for CASSGRVTSHGGLTNYGYTF.

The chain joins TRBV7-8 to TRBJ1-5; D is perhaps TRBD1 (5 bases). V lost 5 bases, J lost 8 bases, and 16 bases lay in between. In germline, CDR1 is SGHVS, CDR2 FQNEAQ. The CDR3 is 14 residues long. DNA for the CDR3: TGTGCCAGCAGCGACTCCGGGACTTTCGAGCCCCAGCATTTT. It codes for CASSDSGTFEPQHF.

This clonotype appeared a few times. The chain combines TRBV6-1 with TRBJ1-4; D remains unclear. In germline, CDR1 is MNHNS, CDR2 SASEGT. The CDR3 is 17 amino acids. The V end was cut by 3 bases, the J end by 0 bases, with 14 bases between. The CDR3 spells CASSELRTVATNEKLFF. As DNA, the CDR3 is TGTGCCAGCAGTGAGTTACGGACGGTCGCAACTAATGAAAAACTGTTTTTT.

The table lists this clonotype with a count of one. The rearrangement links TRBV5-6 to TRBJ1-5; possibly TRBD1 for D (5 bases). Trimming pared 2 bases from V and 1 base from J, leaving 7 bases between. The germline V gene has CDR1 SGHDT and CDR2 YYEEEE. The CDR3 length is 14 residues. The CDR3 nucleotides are TGTGCCAGCAGCTTCCGGGACAGCAATCAGCCCCAGCATTTT. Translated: CASSFRDSNQPQHF.

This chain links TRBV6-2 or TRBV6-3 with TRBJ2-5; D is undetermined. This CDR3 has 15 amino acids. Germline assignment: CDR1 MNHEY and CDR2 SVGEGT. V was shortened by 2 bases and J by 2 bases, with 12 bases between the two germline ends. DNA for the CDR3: TGTGCCAGCAGTTACCTCCCGGACCTTCAAGAGACCCAGTACTTC. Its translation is CASSYLPDLQETQYF.

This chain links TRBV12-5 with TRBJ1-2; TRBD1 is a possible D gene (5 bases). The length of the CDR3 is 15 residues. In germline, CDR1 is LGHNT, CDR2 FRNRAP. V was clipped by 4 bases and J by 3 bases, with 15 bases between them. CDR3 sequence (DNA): TGTGCTAGTGGTTCCTCCGGGGGGGAGTACTATGGCTACACCTTC. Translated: CASGSSGGEYYGYTF.

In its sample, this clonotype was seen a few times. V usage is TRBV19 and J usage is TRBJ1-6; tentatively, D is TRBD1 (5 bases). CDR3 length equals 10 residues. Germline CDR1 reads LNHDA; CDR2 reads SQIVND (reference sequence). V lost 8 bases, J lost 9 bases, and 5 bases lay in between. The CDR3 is CASGGSPLHF. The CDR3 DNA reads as TGTGCCAGTGGGGGTTCACCCCTCCACTTT.

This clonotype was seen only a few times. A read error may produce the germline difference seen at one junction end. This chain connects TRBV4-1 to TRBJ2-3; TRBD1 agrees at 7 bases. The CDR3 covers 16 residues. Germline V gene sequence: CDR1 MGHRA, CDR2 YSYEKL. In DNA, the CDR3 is TGTGCCAGCAGCCAAGCATGGCGACAGGGTAAAGATACGCAGTATTTT. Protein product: CASSQAWRQGKDTQYF.